The clone carrying this TCR beta chain has just a few counts. Its matching antigen is unknown. The study ran its PCR with 60 Vbeta and 13 Jbeta primers. Assay used: immunoSEQ multiplex PCR; TCRdb lists only in-frame clones, some missing. Counted here are about 120,000 clones, 7% to 9.5% occurring once; the ten biggest clones make up 6% to 7.5%. The sample originates from a study of cytomegalovirus exposure and HLA in healthy donors. The study's findings and limits: Presence/absence analysis assumed near-uniform sequencing depth across donors. Relative to the approximately 670-donor mean, N-insertions were reportedly fewer in an Asian-associated ancestry cluster in a later analysis. TCR beta V- and J-gene trimming was later associated with a missense DCLRE1C variant.

In germline, CDR1 is MGHRA, CDR2 YSYEKL. V was pared by 4 bases and J by 7 bases, with 19 bases between. This CDR3 is 15 amino acids long. This TCR came from a middle-aged woman in good health and CMV-seropositive. Sequencing input: PBMCs. The chain recombines TRBV4-1 with TRBJ1-2, with D possibly TRBD1 on 6 matching bases. This CDR3 is CASSPLGATSSGYTF. CDR3 nucleotides: TGCGCCAGCAGCCCTCTGGGGGCGACCTCCTCTGGCTACACCTTC.